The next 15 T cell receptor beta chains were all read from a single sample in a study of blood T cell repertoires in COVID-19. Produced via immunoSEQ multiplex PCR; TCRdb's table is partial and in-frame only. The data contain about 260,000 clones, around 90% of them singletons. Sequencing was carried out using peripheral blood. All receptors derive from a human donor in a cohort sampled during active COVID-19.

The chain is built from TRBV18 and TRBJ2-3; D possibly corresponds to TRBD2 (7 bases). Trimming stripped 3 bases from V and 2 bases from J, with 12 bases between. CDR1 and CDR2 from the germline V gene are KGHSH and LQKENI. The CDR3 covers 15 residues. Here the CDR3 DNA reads TGTGCCAGCTCACCTGGGGGGGCCGTCACAGATACGCAGTATTTT. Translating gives CASSPGGAVTDTQYF.

In DNA form, the CDR3 reads TGTGCCAGCACAAATTCGGGACTCTCCTGGGAGACCCAGTACTTC. Translated: CASTNSGLSWETQYF. The chain is built from TRBV9 and TRBJ2-5; D is possibly TRBD2 (6 bases). The CDR3 loop spans 15 amino acids. Germline CDR1 is SGDLS and CDR2 is YYNGEE. The ends were cut back, 6 bases at V and 5 bases at J, with 20 bases in the middle. Combining the CDR3 with reference TRBV9 and TRBJ2-5 gives the whole variable domain DSGVTQTPKHLITATGQRVTLRCSPRSGDLSVYWYQQSLDQGLQFLIQYYNGEERAKGNILERFSAQQFPDLHSELNLSSLELGDSALYFCASTNSGLSWETQYFGPGTRLLVL.

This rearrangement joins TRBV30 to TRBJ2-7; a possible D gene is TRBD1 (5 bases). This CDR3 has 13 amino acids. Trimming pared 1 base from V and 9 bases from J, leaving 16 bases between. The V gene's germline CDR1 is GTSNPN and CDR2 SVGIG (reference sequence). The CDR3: CAWSADLGRGQYF. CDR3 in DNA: TGTGCCTGGAGTGCCGACTTGGGTAGGGGGCAGTACTTC.

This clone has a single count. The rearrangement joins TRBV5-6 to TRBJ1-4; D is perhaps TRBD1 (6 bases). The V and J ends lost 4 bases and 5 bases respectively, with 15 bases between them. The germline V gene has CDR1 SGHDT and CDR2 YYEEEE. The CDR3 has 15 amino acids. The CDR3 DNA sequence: TGTGCCAGCAGCCATTCCGGACAGTTGAATGAAAAACTGTTTTTT. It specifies CASSHSGQLNEKLFF.

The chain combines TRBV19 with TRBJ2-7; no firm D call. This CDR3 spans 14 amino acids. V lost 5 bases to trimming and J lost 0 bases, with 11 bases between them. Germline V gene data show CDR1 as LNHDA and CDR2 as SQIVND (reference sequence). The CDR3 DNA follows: TGTGCCAGTAGTTGGGCTTCGAGCTCCTACGAGCAGTACTTC. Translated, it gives CASSWASSSYEQYF.

CDR3 bases: TGTGCCAGCGCCCGAGGTAGGGGGTTCTACAATGAGCAGTTCTTC. This translates into CASARGRGFYNEQFF. The rearrangement joins TRBV7-7 to TRBJ2-1, with a possible D match to TRBD1 (6 bases). V lost 8 bases and J lost 3, with 17 bases in between. Germline V gene lookup returns CDR1 SSHAT and CDR2 FNYEAQ (reference sequence). This CDR3 comprises 15 residues.

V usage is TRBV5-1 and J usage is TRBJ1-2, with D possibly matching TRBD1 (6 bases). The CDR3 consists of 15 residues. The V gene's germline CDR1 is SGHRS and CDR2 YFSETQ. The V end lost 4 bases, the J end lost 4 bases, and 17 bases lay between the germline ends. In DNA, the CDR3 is TGCGCCAGCAGCCCCACCCAACAGGGCGGCTATGGCTACACCTTC. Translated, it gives CASSPTQQGGYGYTF.

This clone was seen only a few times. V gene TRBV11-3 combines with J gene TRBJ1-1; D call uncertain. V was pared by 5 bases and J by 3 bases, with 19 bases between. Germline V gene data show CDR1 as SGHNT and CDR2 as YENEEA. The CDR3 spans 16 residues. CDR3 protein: CASSPEGTQTYTEAFF. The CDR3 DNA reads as TGTGCCAGCAGCCCGGAGGGCACACAAACATACACTGAAGCTTTCTTT.

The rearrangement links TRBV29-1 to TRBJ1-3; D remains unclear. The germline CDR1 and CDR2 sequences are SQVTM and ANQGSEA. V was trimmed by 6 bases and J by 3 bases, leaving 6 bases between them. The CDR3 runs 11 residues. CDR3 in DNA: TGCAGCGTCCCCCGTGGAAACACCATATATTTT. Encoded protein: CSVPRGNTIYF.

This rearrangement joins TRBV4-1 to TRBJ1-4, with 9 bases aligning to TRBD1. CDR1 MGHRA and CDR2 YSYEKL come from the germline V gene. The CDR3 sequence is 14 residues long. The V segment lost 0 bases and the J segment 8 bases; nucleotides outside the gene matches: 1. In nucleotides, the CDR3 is TGCGCCAGCAGCCAAGAGGGACAGGGAGAAAAACTGTTTTTT. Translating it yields CASSQEGQGEKLFF.

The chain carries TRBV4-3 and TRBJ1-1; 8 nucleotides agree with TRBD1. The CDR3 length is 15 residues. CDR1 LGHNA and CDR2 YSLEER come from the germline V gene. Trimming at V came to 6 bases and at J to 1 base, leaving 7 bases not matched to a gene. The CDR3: CASRLQGGSNTEAFF. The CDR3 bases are TGCGCCAGCAGATTACAGGGGGGATCGAACACTGAAGCTTTCTTT.

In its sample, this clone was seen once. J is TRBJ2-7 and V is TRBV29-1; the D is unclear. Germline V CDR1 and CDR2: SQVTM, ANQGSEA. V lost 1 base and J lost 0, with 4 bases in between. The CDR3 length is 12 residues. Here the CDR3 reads CSVEAGSYEQYF. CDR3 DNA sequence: TGCAGCGTTGAAGCAGGCTCCTACGAGCAGTACTTC.

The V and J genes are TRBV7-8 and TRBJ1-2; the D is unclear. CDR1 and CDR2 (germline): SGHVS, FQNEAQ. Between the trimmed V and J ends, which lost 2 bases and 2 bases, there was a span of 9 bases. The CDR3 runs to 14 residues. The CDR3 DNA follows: TGTGCCAGCAGCTTACGAGGAGGGAACTATGGCTACACCTTC. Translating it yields CASSLRGGNYGYTF.

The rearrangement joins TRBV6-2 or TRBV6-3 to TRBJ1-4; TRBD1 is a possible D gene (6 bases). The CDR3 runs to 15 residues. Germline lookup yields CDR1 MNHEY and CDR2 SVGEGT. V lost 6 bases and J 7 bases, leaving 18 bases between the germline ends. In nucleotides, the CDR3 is TGTGCCAGCAGCAGAAGTACGGACAGTGGTGAAAAACTGTTTTTT. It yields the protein CASSRSTDSGEKLFF.

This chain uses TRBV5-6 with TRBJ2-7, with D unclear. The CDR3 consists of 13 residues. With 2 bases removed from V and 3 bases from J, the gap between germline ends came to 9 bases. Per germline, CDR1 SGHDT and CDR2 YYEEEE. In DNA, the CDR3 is TGTGCCAGCAGCTTCACATACTACTACGAGCAGTACTTC. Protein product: CASSFTYYYEQYF.